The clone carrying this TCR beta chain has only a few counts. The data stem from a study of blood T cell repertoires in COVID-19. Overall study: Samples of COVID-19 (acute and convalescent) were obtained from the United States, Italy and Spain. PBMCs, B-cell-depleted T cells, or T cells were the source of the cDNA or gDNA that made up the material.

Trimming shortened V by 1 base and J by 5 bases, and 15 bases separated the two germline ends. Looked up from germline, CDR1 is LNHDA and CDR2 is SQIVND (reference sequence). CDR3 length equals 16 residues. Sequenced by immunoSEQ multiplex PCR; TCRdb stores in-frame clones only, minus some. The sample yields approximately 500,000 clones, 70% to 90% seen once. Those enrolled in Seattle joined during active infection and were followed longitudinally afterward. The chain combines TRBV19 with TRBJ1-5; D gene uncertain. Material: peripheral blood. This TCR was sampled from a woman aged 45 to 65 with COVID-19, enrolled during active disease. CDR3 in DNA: TGTGCCAGTAGTATAGGGCCGGGGTTATCGGATCAGCCCCAGCATTTT. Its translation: CASSIGPGLSDQPQHF.